This T cell receptor beta chain originates from a study of T cell changes during pregnancy in multiple sclerosis (dated by TCRdb to between 2018 and 2021). General notes on the study: The study examined how the T cell repertoire changed over the course of pregnancy in women with multiple sclerosis.

The protocol used for the library was the immunoSEQ multiplex PCR assay. TCRdb limited this immuneACCESS table to in-frame rearrangements with V and J called. A share of clones is missing; checked studies link under half to unresolved V genes, and the rest is unexplained. The sample contains roughly 36,000 clones, 75% to 95% of them found a single time. The ten largest clones represent 5.5% to 7% of the sample. The trim is 4 bases for V and 6 bases for J, with a gap of 13 bases between the germline ends. Sequences MNHEY (CDR1) and SVGAGI (CDR2) are obtained from the germline V gene. From cysteine to phenylalanine, the CDR3 is 14 amino acids long. Just the 42-base CDR3 DNA is kept, in frame starting at base 1. For this clone: There is no known antigen for this receptor. Base qualities are not provided; no much larger clone lies one nucleotide away.

Rearrangement joined TRBV6-5 to TRBJ2-1; D gene: possibly TRBD2, on 6 matching bases. The sequence derives from a female donor with multiple sclerosis, enrolled in a pregnancy study. The specimen was CD8+ T cells from peripheral blood mononuclear cells, collected in the second trimester of pregnancy. In nucleotides, the sequence is TGTGCCAGCAGTTCCGGGACGGAGGGCAATGAGCAGTTCTTC. Its translation is CASSSGTEGNEQFF.